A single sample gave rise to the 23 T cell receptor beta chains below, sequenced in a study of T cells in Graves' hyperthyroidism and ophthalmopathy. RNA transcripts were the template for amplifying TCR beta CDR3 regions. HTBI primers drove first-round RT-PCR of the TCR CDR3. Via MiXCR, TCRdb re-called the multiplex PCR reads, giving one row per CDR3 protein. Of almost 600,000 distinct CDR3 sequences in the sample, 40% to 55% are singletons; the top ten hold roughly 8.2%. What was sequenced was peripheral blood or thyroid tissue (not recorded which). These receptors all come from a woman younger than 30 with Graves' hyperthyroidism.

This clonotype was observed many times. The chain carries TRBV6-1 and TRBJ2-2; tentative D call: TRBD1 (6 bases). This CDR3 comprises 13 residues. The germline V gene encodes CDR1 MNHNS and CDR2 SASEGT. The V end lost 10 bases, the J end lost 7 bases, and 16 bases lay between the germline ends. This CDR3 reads CATQQGSGGELFF. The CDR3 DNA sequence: TGTGCCACGCAACAGGGAAGTGGCGGGGAGCTGTTTTTT.

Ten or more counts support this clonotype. The CDR3 sequence: CASSLETGNTIYF. The CDR3 DNA sequence: TGCGCCAGCAGCTTGGAAACCGGAAACACCATATATTTT. V usage is TRBV5-1 and J usage is TRBJ1-3; D unresolved. V was cut by 0 bases and J by 4 bases, with 5 bases left in between. The CDR3 is 13 amino acids. CDR1 and CDR2 from the germline V gene are SGHRS and YFSETQ.

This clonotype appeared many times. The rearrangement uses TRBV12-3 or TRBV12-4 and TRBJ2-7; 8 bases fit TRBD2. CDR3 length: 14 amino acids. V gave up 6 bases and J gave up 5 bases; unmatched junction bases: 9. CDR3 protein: CASRTSGSRDEQYF. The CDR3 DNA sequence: TGTGCCAGCAGAACAAGCGGGAGTCGCGACGAGCAGTACTTC.

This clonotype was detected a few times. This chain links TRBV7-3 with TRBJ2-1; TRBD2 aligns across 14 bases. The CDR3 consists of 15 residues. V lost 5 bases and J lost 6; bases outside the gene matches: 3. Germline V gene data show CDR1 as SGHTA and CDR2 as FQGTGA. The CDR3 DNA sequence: TGTGCCAGCAGCGCGGGACTAGCGGGAGCCAATGAGCAGTTCTTC. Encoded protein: CASSAGLAGANEQFF. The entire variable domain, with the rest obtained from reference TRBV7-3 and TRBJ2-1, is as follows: GAGVSQTPSNKVTEKGKYVELRCDPISGHTALYWYRQSLGQGPEFLIYFQGTGAADDSGLPNDRFFAVRPEGSVSTLKIQRTERGDSAVYLCASSAGLAGANEQFFGPGTRLTVL.

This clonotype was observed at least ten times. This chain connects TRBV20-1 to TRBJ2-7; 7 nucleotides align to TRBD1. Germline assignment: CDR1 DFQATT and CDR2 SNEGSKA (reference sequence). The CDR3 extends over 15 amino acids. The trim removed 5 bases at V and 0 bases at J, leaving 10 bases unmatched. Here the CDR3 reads CSAPGGSSHSYEQYF. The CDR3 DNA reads TGCAGTGCTCCAGGGGGAAGCTCCCACTCCTACGAGCAGTACTTC.

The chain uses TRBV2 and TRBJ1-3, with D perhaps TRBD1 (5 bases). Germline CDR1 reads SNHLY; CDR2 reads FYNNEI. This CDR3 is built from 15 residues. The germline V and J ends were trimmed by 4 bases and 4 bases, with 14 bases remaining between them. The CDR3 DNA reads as TGTGCCAGCAGTGCGGAGGGGCAGCCAGGAAACACCATATATTTT. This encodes CASSAEGQPGNTIYF.

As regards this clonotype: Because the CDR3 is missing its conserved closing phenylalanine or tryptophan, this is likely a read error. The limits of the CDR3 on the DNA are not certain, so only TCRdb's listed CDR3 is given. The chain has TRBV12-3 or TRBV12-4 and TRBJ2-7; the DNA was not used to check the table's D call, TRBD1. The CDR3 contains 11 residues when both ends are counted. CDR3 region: CASSRGSLGGH.

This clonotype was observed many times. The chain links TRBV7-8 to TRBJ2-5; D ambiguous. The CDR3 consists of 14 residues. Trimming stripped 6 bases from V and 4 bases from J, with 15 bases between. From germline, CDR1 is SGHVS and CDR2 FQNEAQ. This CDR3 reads CASRDLPAGETQYF. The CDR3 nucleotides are TGTGCCAGCAGGGATTTACCGGCCGGAGAGACCCAGTACTTC.

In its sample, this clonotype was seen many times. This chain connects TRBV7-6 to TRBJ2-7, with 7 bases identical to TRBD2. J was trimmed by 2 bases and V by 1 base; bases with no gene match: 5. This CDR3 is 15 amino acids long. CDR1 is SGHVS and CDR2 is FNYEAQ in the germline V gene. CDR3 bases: TGTGCCAGCAGCTTAGGGGCTAGCGGTCCCTACGAGCAGTACTTC. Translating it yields CASSLGASGPYEQYF.

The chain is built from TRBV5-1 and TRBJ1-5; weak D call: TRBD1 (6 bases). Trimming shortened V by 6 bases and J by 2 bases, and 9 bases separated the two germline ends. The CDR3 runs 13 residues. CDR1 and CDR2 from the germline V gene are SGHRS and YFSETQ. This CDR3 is CASNRQGNQPQHF. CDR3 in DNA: TGCGCCAGCAACCGACAGGGCAATCAGCCCCAGCATTTT.

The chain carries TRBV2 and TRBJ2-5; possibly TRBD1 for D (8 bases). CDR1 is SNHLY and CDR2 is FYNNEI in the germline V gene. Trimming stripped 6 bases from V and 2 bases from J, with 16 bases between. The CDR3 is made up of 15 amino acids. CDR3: CASSGGNRGQETQYF. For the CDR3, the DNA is TGTGCCAGCAGCGGGGGGAACAGGGGGCAAGAGACCCAGTACTTC.

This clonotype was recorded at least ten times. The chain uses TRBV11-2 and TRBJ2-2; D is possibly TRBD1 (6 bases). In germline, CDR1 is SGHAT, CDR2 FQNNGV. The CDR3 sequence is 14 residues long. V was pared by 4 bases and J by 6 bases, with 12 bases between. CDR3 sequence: CASSSTGSPGELFF. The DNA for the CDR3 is TGTGCCAGCAGCTCCACAGGGTCCCCCGGGGAGCTGTTTTTT.

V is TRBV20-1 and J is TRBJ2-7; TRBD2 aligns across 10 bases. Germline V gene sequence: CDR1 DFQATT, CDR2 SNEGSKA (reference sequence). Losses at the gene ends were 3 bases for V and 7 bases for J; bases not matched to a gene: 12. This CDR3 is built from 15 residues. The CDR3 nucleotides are TGCAGTGCTAGGATTAGCGGGAGGCTATACAATGAGCAGTACTTC. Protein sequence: CSARISGRLYNEQYF.

CDR3 DNA sequence: TGTGCCAGCAGCCCACCCGGGACTAGCGGGAGGGCGCTGAACACCGGGGAGCTGTTTTTT. Amino acids: CASSPPGTSGRALNTGELFF. V gene TRBV4-2 combines with J gene TRBJ2-2; 16 bases fit TRBD2. Losses at the gene ends were 4 bases for V and 1 base for J; bases not matched to a gene: 9. Germline V CDR1 and CDR2: LGHNA, YNFKEQ. The CDR3 totals 20 residues.

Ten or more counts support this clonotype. This CDR3 is CASSLALAGYEQYF. The CDR3 coding sequence is TGTGCCAGCAGCTTGGCTCTAGCAGGCTACGAGCAGTACTTC. The chain carries TRBV5-6 and TRBJ2-7; D might be TRBD2 (5 bases). The CDR3 runs 14 residues. V shed 0 bases and J shed 3 bases, with 10 bases lying between them. Germline V CDR1 and CDR2: SGHDT, YYEEEE.

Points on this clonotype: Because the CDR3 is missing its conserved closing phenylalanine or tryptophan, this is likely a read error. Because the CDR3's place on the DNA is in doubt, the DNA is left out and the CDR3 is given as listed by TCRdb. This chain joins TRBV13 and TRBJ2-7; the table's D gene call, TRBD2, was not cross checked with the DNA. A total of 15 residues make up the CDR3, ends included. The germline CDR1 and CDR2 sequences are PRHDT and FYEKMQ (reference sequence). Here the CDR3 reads CASSLGLRREHERYL.

The CDR3 nucleotides are TGCGCCAGCAGCTTGGTTGGGAGGGCGCAAGATACGCAGTATTTT. Its protein is CASSLVGRAQDTQYF. V gene TRBV5-1 combines with J gene TRBJ2-3; 7 positions agree with TRBD2. V dropped 0 bases and J dropped 5; count of bases not matched to a gene: 6. The CDR3 has 15 amino acids. Germline CDR1 reads SGHRS; CDR2 reads YFSETQ.

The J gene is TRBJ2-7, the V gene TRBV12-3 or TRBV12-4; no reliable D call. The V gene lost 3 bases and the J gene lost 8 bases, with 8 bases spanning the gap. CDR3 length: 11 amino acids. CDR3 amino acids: CASSLEYQQYF. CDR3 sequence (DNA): TGTGCCAGCAGTTTGGAGTATCAGCAGTACTTC.

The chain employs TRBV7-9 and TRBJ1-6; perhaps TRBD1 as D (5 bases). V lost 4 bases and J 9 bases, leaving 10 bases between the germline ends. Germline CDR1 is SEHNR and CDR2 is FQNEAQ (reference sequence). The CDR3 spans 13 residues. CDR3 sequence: CASSWAGSSPLHF. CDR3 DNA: TGTGCCAGCAGCTGGGCAGGGAGTTCACCCCTCCACTTT.

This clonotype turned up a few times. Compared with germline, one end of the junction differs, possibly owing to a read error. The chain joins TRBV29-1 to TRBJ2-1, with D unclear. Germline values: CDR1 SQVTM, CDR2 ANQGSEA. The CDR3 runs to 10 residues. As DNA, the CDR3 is TGCCGCGTTGACGTCGATGAGCAGTTCTTC. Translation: CRVDVDEQFF.

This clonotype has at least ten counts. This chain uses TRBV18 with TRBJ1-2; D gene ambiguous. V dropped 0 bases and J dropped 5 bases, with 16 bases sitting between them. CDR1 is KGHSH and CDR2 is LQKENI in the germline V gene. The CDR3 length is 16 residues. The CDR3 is CASSPPAGPGLYGYTF. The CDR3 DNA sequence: TGTGCCAGCTCACCACCAGCAGGCCCCGGCTTGTATGGCTACACCTTC.

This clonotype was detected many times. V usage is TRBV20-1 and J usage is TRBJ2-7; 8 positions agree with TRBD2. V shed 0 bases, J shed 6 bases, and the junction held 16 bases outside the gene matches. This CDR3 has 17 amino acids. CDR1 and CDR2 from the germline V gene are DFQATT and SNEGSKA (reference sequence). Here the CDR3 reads CSAREGGTSGTRSEQYF. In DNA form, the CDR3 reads TGCAGTGCTAGAGAAGGGGGTACTAGCGGAACTAGGAGCGAGCAGTACTTC.

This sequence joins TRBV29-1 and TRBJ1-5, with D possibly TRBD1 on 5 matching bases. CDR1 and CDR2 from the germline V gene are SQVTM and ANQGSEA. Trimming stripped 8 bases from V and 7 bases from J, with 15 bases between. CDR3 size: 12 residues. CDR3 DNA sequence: TGCAGCCCACTGGGGGGTAGGCAGCCCCAGCATTTT. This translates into CSPLGGRQPQHF.